A single sample gave rise to the 13 T cell receptor beta chains below, sequenced in a study of blood T cell repertoires in COVID-19. The assay was immunoSEQ multiplex PCR, and TCRdb's table has in-frame clones only and misses some. The sample includes about 47,000 clones, about 81% of them seen just once. Sequencing was done on a sample of peripheral blood. The receptors stem from a human donor with acute or convalescent COVID-19. The donor label of this sample is uncertain.

The chain uses TRBV4-3 and TRBJ2-7; possible D gene TRBD2, 6 bases. CDR3 size: 15 residues. V lost 0 bases, J lost 3 bases, and 12 bases lay in between. Germline V lookup: CDR1 LGHNA, CDR2 YSLEER. In DNA form, the CDR3 reads TGCGCCAGCAGCCAAGAGAGGCGGGGCTACTACGAGCAGTACTTC. Its translation: CASSQERRGYYEQYF.

This chain links TRBV2 with TRBJ2-1, with D possibly TRBD2 on 5 matching bases. The CDR3 totals 14 residues. Germline V gene sequence: CDR1 SNHLY, CDR2 FYNNEI. V was trimmed by 4 bases and J by 8 bases, leaving 15 bases between them. The CDR3 DNA follows: TGTGCCAGCAGTGTCTTGACTACCTGGGATGAGCAGTTCTTC. The encoded protein is CASSVLTTWDEQFF.

The chain joins TRBV6-5 to TRBJ2-2; TRBD1 matches at 10 bases. Trimming at V came to 11 bases and at J to 9 bases, leaving 12 bases not matched to a gene. CDR3 length: 14 amino acids. Germline V CDR1 and CDR2: MNHEY, SVGAGI. The CDR3 protein is CAALTGGSGRELFF. For the CDR3, the DNA is TGTGCCGCCTTGACAGGGGGCAGCGGCAGGGAGCTGTTTTTT.

CDR3: CAIMMTGSSGNTIYF. The CDR3, as DNA: TGTGCCATCATGATGACTGGGAGCTCTGGAAACACCATATATTTT. The V call is TRBV10-3, the J call TRBJ1-3; D gene unclear. Deletions cut 7 bases from V and 0 bases from J, with 13 bases between. CDR1 and CDR2 (germline): ENHRY, SYGVKD. The CDR3 is 15 residues long.

The V gene is TRBV29-1, the J gene TRBJ2-1, with a possible D match to TRBD1 (6 bases). Deletions cut 7 bases from V and 0 bases from J, with 13 bases between. Looked up from germline, CDR1 is SQVTM and CDR2 is ANQGSEA. CDR3 size: 14 residues. The CDR3 DNA sequence: TGCAGCGCCGCAGGGACAAGCTCCTACAATGAGCAGTTCTTC. Protein sequence: CSAAGTSSYNEQFF.

This chain joins TRBV18 and TRBJ2-2, with 7 bases aligning to TRBD2. Germline V gene sequence: CDR1 KGHSH, CDR2 LQKENI. With 6 bases clipped from V and 0 bases from J, the junction kept 7 bases outside the gene matches. This CDR3 has 16 residues. DNA for the CDR3: TGTGCCAGCTCCCCCACTAGCGCCGCGAACACCGGGGAGCTGTTTTTT. Protein sequence: CASSPTSAANTGELFF.

Worth noting for this clone: The same CDR3 arises from other DNA sequences in this sample as well. The chain employs TRBV24-1 and TRBJ1-2; D is possibly TRBD1 (5 bases). CDR3 length equals 14 residues. Germline V gene data show CDR1 as KGHDR and CDR2 as SFDVKD. V gave up 3 bases and J gave up 1 base, with 8 bases separating them. The CDR3 is CATSDPQGNYGYTF. CDR3 DNA: TGTGCCACCAGTGATCCTCAGGGTAACTATGGCTACACCTTC.

The chain has TRBV4-2 and TRBJ2-7; D ambiguous. Germline V CDR1 and CDR2: LGHNA, YNFKEQ. The CDR3 loop spans 14 amino acids. Trimming cost V 0 bases and J 0 bases, with 6 bases left between them. The CDR3, as DNA: TGTGCCAGCAGCCAAGAGCGGAACTCCTACGAGCAGTACTTC. Amino acid sequence: CASSQERNSYEQYF.

The chain joins TRBV7-2 to TRBJ1-3, with 9 bases lining up with TRBD1. Trimming took 6 bases from V and 1 from J; bases not matched to a gene: 4. Germline assignment: CDR1 SGHTA and CDR2 FQGNSA. The CDR3 runs to 15 residues. CDR3 sequence (DNA): TGTGCCAGCAGTACAGGGGGCATTTCTGGAAACACCATATATTTT. It yields the protein CASSTGGISGNTIYF.

This chain links TRBV6-6 with TRBJ2-7; 7 bases are a match to TRBD1. Germline CDR1 and CDR2: MNHNY and SVGAGI (reference sequence). The CDR3 covers 13 residues. V gave up 6 bases and J gave up 3 bases; unmatched junction bases: 5. CDR3 amino acids: CASSRSGGYEQYF. CDR3 DNA sequence: TGTGCCAGCAGCAGATCAGGGGGCTACGAGCAGTACTTC.

This chain connects TRBV6-5 to TRBJ2-7; 7 bases map to TRBD1. The CDR3 covers 16 residues. CDR1 MNHEY and CDR2 SVGAGI come from the germline V gene. J lost 3 bases, V lost 4 bases, and 12 bases had no gene match. The CDR3 reads CASSSNPTGVVYEQYF. The CDR3 nucleotides are TGTGCCAGCAGTTCAAACCCCACAGGGGTGGTCTACGAGCAGTACTTC.

V usage is TRBV27 and J usage is TRBJ1-1; TRBD1 might be the D (5 bases). V shed 5 bases and J shed 1 base, with 17 bases lying between them. From germline, CDR1 is MNHEY and CDR2 SMNVEV (reference sequence). The CDR3 length is 16 residues. CDR3 coding DNA: TGTGCCAGCAGTCCCCTATTGGGGGGGACGAACACTGAAGCTTTCTTT. Translating gives CASSPLLGGTNTEAFF.

The rearrangement joins TRBV9 to TRBJ2-1; weak D call: TRBD2 (5 bases). Per germline, CDR1 SGDLS and CDR2 YYNGEE. Trimming shortened V by 4 bases and J by 0 bases, and 11 bases separated the two germline ends. CDR3 size: 15 residues. This chain's CDR3 is CASSFGLSSYNEQFF. DNA for the CDR3: TGTGCCAGCAGCTTCGGACTGAGCTCCTACAATGAGCAGTTCTTC.